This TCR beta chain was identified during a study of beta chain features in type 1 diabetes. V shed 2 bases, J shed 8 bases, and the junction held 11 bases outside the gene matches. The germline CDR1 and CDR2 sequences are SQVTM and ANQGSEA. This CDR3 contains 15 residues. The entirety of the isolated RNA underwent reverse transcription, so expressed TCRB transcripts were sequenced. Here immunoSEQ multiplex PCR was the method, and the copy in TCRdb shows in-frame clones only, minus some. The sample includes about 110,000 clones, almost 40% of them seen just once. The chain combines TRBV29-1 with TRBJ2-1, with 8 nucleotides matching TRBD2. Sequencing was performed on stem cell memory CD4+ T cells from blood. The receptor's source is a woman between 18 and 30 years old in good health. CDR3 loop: CSVERYSGSSDEQFF. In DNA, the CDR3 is TGCAGCGTTGAAAGGTACAGCGGGAGCAGCGATGAGCAGTTCTTC.